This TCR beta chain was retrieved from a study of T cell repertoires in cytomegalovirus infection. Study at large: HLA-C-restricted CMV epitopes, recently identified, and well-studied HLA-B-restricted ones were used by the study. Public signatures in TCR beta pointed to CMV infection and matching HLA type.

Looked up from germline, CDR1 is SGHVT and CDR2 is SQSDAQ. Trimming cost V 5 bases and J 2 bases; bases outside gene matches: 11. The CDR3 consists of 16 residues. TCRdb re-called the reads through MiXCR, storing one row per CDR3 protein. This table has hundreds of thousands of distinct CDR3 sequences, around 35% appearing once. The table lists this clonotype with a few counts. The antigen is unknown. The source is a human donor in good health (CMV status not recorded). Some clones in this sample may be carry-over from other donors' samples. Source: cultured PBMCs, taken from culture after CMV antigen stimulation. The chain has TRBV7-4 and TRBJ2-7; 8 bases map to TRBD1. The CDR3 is CASSGPQGAGTYEQYF. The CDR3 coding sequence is TGTGCCAGCAGCGGACCGCAGGGGGCTGGGACCTACGAGCAGTACTTC.